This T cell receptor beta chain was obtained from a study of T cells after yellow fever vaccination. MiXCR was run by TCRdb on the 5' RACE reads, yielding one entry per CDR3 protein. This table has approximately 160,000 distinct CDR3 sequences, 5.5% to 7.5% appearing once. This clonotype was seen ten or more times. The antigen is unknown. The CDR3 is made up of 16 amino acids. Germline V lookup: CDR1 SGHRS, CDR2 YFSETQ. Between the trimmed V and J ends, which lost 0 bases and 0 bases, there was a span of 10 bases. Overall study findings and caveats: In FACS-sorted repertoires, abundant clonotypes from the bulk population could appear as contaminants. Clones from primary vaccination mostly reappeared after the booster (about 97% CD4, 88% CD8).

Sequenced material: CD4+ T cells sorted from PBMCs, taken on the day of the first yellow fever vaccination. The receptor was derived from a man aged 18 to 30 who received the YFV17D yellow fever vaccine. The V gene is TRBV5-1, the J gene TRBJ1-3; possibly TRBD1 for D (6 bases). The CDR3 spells CASSLVTGTSGNTIYF. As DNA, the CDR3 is TGCGCCAGCAGCTTGGTTACAGGGACCTCTGGAAACACCATATATTTT.